Included here is one T cell receptor beta chain sequence, with context. Its antigen is still unknown. With 60 Vbeta and 13 Jbeta primers, the PCR was carried out. Profiled with immunoSEQ multiplex PCR; TCRdb holds only in-frame clones, not every one. The table shows approximately 150,000 clones, with roughly 77% occurring only once. This sample is part of a study of cytomegalovirus exposure and HLA in healthy donors. For the study at large: The study's early data release held about 85 million unique TCRs from HLA-typed donors. Study-wide results and caveats: No immune exposure information besides CMV serostatus was available. For most TCR beta V segments, an earlier analysis put the productive rate at about 87% or about 30% of the time. Indistinguishable V segments, including TRBV6-2 and TRBV6-3, were excluded.

This CDR3 contains 12 residues. Trimming took off 6 bases at V and 7 bases at J, with 9 bases between the two ends. Germline CDR1 reads SGHTA; CDR2 reads FQGNSA. This receptor was identified in a woman aged 40 to 50 in good health and CMV-seropositive. Sample: PBMCs. This chain connects TRBV7-2 to TRBJ2-2; perhaps TRBD1 as D (5 bases). The DNA for the CDR3 is TGTGCCAGCAGGGGGCCTGACGGGGAGCTGTTTTTT. This encodes CASRGPDGELFF.